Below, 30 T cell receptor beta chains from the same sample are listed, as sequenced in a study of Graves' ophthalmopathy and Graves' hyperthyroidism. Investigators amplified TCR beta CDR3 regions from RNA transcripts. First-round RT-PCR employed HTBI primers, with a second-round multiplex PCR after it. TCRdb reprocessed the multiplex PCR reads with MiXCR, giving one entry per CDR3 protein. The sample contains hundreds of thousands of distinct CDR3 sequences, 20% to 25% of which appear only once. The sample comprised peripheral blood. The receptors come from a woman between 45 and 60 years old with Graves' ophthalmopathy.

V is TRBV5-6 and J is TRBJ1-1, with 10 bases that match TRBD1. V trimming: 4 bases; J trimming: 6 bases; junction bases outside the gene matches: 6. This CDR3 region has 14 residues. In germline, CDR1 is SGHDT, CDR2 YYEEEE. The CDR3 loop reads CASSPGQGIPEAFF. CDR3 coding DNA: TGTGCCAGCAGCCCGGGACAGGGGATTCCTGAAGCTTTCTTT.

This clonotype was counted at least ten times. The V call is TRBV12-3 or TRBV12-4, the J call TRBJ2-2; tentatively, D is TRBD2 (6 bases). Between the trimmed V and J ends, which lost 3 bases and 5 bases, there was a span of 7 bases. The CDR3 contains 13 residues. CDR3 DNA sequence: TGTGCCAGCAGTTTCGGGGGAACCGGGGAGCTGTTTTTT. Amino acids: CASSFGGTGELFF.

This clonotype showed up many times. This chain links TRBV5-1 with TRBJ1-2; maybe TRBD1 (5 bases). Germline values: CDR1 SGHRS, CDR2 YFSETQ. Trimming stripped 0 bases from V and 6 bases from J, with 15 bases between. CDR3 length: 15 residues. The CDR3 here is CASSLVQGSSDGYTF. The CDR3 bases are TGCGCCAGCAGCTTGGTTCAGGGATCGAGTGATGGCTACACCTTC.

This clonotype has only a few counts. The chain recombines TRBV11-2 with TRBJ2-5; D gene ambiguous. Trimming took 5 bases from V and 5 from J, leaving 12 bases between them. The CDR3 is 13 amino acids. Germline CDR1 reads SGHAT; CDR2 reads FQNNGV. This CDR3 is CASSATRVETQYF. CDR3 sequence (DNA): TGTGCCAGCAGCGCTACCCGCGTGGAGACCCAGTACTTC.

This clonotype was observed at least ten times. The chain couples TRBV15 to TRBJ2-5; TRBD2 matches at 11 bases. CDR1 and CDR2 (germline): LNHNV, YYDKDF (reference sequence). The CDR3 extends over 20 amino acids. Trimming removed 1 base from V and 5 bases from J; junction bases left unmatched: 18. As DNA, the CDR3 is TGTGCCACCAGCAGAGGTCCCGGGACTAGCGGTTCCACGGTACGGGAGACCCAGTACTTC. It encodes CATSRGPGTSGSTVRETQYF.

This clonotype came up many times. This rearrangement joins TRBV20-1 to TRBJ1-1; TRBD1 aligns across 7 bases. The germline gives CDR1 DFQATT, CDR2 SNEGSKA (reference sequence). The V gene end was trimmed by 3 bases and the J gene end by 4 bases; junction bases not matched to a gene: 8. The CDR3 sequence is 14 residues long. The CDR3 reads CSARRQGVSTEAFF. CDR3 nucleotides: TGCAGTGCTAGGAGACAGGGCGTTAGCACTGAAGCTTTCTTT.

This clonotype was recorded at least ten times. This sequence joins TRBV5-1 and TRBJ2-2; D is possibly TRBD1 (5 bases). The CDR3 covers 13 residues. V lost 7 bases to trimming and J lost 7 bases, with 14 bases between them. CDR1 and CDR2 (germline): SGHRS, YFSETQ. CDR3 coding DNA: TGCGCCAGCTCCCCACAGGCGGACGGGGAGCTGTTTTTT. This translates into CASSPQADGELFF.

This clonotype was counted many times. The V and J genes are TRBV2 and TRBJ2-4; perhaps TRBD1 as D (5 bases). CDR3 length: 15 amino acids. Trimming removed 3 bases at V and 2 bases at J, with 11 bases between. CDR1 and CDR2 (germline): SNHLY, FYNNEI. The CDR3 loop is CASSESRGTKNIQYF. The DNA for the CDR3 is TGTGCCAGCAGTGAGTCAAGGGGAACCAAAAACATTCAGTACTTC.

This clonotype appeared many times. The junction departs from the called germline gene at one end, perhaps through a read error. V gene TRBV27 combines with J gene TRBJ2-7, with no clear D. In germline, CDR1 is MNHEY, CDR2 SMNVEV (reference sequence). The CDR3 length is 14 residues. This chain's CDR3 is CASSLSVGPYEQYF. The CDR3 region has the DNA TGTGCCAGCAGTCTATCTGTCGGGCCCTACGAGCAGTACTTC.

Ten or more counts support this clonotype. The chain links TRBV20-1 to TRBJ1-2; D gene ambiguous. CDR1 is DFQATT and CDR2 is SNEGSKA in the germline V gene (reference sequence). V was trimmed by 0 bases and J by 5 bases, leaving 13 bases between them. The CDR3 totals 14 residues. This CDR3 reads CSARDHGEGYGYTF. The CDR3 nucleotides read TGCAGTGCTAGAGATCACGGGGAAGGGTATGGCTACACCTTC.

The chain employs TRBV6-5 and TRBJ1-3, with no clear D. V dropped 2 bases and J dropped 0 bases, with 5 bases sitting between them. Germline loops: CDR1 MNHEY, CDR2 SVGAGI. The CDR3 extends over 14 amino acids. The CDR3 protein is CASSYGDSGNTIYF. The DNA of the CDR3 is TGTGCCAGCAGTTACGGAGACTCTGGAAACACCATATATTTT.

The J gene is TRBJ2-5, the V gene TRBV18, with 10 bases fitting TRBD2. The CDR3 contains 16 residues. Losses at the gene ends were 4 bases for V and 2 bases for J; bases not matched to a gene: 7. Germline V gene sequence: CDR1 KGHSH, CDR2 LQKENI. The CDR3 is CASSLRTSGFQETQYF. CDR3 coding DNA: TGTGCCAGCTCACTTAGGACTAGCGGCTTTCAAGAGACCCAGTACTTC. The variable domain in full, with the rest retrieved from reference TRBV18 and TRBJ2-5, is NAGVMQNPRHLVRRRGQEARLRCSPMKGHSHVYWYRQLPEEGLKFMVYLQKENIIDESGMPKERFSAEFPKEGPSILRIQQVVRGDSAAYFCASSLRTSGFQETQYFGPGTRLLVL.

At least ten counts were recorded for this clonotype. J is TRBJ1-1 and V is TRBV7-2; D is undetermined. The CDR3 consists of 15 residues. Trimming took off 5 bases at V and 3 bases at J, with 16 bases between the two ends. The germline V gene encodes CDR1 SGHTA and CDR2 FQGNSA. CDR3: CASSPRDNGYTEAFF. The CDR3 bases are TGTGCCAGCAGCCCTAGGGATAACGGTTACACTGAAGCTTTCTTT. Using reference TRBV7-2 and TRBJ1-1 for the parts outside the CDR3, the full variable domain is GAGVSQSPSNKVTEKGKDVELRCDPISGHTALYWYRQSLGQGLEFLIYFQGNSAPDKSGLPSDRFSAERTGGSVSTLTIQRTQQEDSAVYLCASSPRDNGYTEAFFGQGTRLTVV.

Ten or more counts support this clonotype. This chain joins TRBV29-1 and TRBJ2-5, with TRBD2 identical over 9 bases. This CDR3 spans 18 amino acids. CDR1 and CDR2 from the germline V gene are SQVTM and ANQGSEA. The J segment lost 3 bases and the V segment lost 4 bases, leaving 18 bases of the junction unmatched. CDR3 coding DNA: TGCAGCGTTGCGCGGCCTAGCGGGATACTAAGACGTGAAGAGACCCAGTACTTC. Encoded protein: CSVARPSGILRREETQYF.

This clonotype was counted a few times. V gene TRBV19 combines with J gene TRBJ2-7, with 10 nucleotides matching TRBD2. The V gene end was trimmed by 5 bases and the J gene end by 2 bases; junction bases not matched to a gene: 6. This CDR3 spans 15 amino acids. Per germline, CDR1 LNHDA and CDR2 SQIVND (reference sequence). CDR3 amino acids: CASSVTGTSAYEQYF. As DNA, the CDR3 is TGTGCCAGTAGTGTTACAGGGACTAGCGCCTACGAGCAGTACTTC.

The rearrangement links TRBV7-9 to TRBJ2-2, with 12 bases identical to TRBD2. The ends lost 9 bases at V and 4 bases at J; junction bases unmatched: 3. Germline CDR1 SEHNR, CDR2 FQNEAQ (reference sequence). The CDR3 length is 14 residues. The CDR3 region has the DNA TGTGCCAGGACTAGCGGGAGTGGCACCGGGGAGCTGTTTTTT. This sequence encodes CARTSGSGTGELFF.

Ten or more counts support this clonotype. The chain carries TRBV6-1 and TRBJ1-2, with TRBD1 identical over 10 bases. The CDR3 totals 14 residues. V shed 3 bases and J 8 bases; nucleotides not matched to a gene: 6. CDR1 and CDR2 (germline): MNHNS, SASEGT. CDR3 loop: CASSETGGAVGYTF. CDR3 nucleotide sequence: TGTGCCAGCAGTGAGACAGGGGGCGCGGTCGGCTACACCTTC.

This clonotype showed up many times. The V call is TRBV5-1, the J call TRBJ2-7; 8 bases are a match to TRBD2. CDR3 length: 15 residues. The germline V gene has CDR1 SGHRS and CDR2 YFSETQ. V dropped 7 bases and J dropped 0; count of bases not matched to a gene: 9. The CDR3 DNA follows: TGCGCCAGCGCCCCCGGGAGGGGATCCTCCTACGAGCAGTACTTC. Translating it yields CASAPGRGSSYEQYF. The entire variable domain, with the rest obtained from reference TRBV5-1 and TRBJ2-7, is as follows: KAGVTQTPRYLIKTRGQQVTLSCSPISGHRSVSWYQQTPGQGLQFLFEYFSETQRNKGNFPGRFSGRQFSNSRSEMNVSTLELGDSALYLCASAPGRGSSYEQYFGPGTRLTVT.

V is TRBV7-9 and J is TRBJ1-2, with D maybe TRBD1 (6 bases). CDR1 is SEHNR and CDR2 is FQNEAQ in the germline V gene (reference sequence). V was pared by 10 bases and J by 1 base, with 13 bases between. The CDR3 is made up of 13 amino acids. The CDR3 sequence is CAISDRLNYGYTF. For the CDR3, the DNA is TGTGCCATTTCGGACAGACTTAACTATGGCTACACCTTC. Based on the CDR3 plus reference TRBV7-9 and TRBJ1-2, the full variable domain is DTGVSQNPRHKITKRGQNVTFRCDPISEHNRLYWYRQTLGQGPEFLTYFQNEAQLEKSRLLSDRFSAERPKGSFSTLEIQRTEQGDSAMYLCAISDRLNYGYTFGSGTRLTVV.

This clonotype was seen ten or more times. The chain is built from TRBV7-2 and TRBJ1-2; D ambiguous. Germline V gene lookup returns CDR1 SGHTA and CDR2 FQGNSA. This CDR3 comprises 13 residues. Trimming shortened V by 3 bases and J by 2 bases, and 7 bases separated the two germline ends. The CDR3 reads CASSFQRNYGYTF. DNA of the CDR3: TGTGCCAGCAGCTTCCAACGGAACTATGGCTACACCTTC.

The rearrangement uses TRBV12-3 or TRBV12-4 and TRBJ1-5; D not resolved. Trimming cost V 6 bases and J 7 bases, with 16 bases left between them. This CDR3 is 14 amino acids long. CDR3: CASSTRAAGQPQHF. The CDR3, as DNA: TGTGCCAGCAGCACTCGGGCGGCGGGACAGCCCCAGCATTTT.

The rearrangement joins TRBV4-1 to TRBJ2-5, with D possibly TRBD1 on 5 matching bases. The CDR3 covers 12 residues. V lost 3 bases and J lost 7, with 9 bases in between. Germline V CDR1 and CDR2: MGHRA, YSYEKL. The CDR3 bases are TGCGCCAGCAGCCACGAAAGGGGGACCCAGTACTTC. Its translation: CASSHERGTQYF.

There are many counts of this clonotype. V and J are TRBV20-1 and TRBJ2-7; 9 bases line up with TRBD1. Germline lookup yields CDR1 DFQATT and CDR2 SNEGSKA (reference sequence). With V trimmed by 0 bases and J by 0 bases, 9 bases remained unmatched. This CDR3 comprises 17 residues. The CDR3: CSARDADRDRVSYEQYF. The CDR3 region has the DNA TGCAGTGCTAGAGATGCGGACCGGGACAGGGTCTCCTACGAGCAGTACTTC.

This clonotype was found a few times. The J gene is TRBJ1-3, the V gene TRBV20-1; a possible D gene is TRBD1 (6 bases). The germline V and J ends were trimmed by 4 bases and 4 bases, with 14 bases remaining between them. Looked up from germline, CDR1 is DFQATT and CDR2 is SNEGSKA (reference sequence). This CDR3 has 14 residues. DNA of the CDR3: TGCAGTGCTACCCCCGGGGACACGGGAAACACCATATATTTT. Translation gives CSATPGDTGNTIYF.

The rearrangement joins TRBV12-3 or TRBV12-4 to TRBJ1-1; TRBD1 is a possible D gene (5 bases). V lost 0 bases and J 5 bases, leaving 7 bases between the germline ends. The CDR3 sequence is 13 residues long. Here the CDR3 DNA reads TGTGCCAGCAGTTTAGCAAGGGGTACTGAAGCTTTCTTT. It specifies CASSLARGTEAFF.

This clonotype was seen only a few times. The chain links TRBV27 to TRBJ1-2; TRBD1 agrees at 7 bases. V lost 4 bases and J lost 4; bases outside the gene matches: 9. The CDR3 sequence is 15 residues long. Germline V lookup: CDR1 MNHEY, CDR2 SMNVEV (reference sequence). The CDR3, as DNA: TGTGCCAGCAGTTCCGGGACAGCTAAAACCTATGGCTACACCTTC. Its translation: CASSSGTAKTYGYTF.

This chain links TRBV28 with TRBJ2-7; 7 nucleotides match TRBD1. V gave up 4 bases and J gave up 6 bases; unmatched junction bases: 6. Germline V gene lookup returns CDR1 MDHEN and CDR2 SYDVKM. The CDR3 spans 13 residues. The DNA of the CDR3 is TGTGCCAGCAGTTCTAGAGGGGGCGGCGAGCAGTACTTC. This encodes CASSSRGGGEQYF.

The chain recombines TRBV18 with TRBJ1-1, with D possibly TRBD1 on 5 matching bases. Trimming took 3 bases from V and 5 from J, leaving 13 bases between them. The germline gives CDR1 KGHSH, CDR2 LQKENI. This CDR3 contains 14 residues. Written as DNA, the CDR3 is TGTGCCAGCTCACCGACCCCGGGGGGGACTGAAGCTTTCTTT. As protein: CASSPTPGGTEAFF.

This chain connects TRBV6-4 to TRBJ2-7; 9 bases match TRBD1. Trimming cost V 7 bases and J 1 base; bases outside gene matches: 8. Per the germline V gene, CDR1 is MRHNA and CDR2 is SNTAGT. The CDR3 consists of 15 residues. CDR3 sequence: CASTLGTGPSYEQYF. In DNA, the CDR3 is TGTGCCAGCACCCTAGGGACAGGGCCTTCCTACGAGCAGTACTTC.

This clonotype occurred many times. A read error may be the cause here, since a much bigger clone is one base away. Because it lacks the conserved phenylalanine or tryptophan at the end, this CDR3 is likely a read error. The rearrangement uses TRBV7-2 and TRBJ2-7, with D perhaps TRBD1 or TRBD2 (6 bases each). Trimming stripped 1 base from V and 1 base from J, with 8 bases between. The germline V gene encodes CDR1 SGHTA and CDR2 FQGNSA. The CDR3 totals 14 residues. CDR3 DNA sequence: TGTGCCAGCAGCTTAGGAGGGGGGTCCTACGAGCAGTACCTC. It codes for CASSLGGGSYEQYL.